These 21 T cell receptor beta chains were all obtained from the same sample, sequenced in a study of cytomegalovirus exposure and HLA in healthy donors. Primers for the PCR totalled 60 Vbeta and 13 Jbeta. Profiling relied on immunoSEQ multiplex PCR, and the TCRdb table lists in-frame clones only, not all of them. This sample has some 130,000 clones, with 81% found just once. Material: PBMCs. Every receptor here comes from a man between 18 and 35 years old in good health and CMV-seronegative.

The chain couples TRBV7-9 to TRBJ1-2; D not certain. Germline CDR1 is SEHNR and CDR2 is FQNEAQ (reference sequence). There are 13 residues in the CDR3. V gave up 8 bases and J gave up 4 bases, with 14 bases separating them. DNA of the CDR3: TGTGCCAGCGGTACGACACCTTCCTATGGCTACACCTTC. Its translation: CASGTTPSYGYTF.

This clone was recorded only once. The chain joins TRBV5-1 to TRBJ2-1; maybe TRBD1 (5 bases). Germline V CDR1 and CDR2: SGHRS, YFSETQ. This CDR3 comprises 12 residues. Trimming pared 3 bases from V and 7 bases from J, leaving 8 bases between. The CDR3 protein is CASSSGFNEQFF. The CDR3, as DNA: TGCGCCAGCAGCTCAGGGTTTAATGAGCAGTTCTTC.

V and J are TRBV30 and TRBJ2-1; the D gene is possibly TRBD1 (5 bases). V was shortened by 0 bases and J by 4 bases, with 13 bases between the two germline ends. The germline gives CDR1 GTSNPN, CDR2 SVGIG (reference sequence). The CDR3 totals 15 residues. CDR3 residues: CAWSVGAGPYNEQFF. The CDR3 bases are TGTGCCTGGAGTGTAGGGGCAGGTCCTTACAATGAGCAGTTCTTC.

The genes are TRBV14 and TRBJ2-5; weak D call: TRBD1 (6 bases). Per germline, CDR1 SGHDN and CDR2 FVKESK. The CDR3 is 19 amino acids. With 0 bases removed from V and 5 bases from J, the gap between germline ends came to 25 bases. DNA for the CDR3: TGTGCCAGCAGCCAAGATGGCTACAGGGTCACGGCCAGAGGGGAGACCCAGTACTTC. This sequence encodes CASSQDGYRVTARGETQYF.

The rearrangement joins TRBV4-3 to TRBJ2-3; D uncertain. The V gene's germline CDR1 is LGHNA and CDR2 YSLEER. This CDR3 is 14 amino acids long. Trimming removed 2 bases at V and 1 base at J, with 7 bases between. For the CDR3, the DNA is TGCGCCAGCAGCCAAATAGTGGGCACAGATACGCAGTATTTT. Its protein product is CASSQIVGTDTQYF.

The V call is TRBV28, the J call TRBJ2-1; 10 positions agree with TRBD2. CDR1 and CDR2 (germline): MDHEN, SYDVKM. This CDR3 comprises 19 residues. With V trimmed by 5 bases and J by 10 bases, 23 bases remained unmatched. The CDR3 region has the DNA TGTGCCAGCAGTCCACCCGGGACTAGCGTTTCCCCGGGGTCTGGGGAGCAGTTCTTC. Translation gives CASSPPGTSVSPGSGEQFF.

This clone was found a few times. The CDR3 region is CASSSGTSTDTQYF. CDR3 nucleotides: TGTGCCAGCAGTTCCGGGACTAGCACAGATACGCAGTATTTT. The chain has TRBV6-4 and TRBJ2-3; D might be TRBD2 (6 bases). CDR1 MRHNA and CDR2 SNTAGT come from the germline V gene. The CDR3 has 14 residues. The V end lost 5 bases, the J end lost 0 bases, and 9 bases lay between the germline ends.

The chain joins TRBV5-1 to TRBJ2-5; D unresolved. The J call is in doubt because the DNA end fits TRBJ2-7 better. The CDR3 is 15 amino acids. Germline V gene data show CDR1 as SGHRS and CDR2 as YFSETQ. The CDR3 region is CASSLVVLPRREQYF. CDR3 DNA: TGCGCCAGCAGCTTGGTTGTTCTTCCGCGGCGCGAGCAGTACTTC.

The genes are TRBV21-1 and TRBJ2-1; TRBD1, as called in the table, went unchecked against the DNA. TRBV21-1 is a documented pseudogene. The CDR3 covers 15 residues. For the CDR3, the DNA is TGTGCCAGCAGCAAAGGAGAGGACAGGTACAATGAGCAGTTCTTC. It encodes CASSKGEDRYNEQFF.

The chain links TRBV5-1 to TRBJ1-6, with D possibly TRBD1 on 6 matching bases. Germline loops: CDR1 SGHRS, CDR2 YFSETQ. This CDR3 is built from 14 residues. The V gene lost 0 bases and the J gene lost 9 bases, with 10 bases spanning the gap. CDR3 region: CASSLDRVGSPLHF. In nucleotides, the CDR3 is TGCGCCAGCAGCTTGGACAGGGTAGGTTCACCCCTCCACTTT.

In this sample, this clone turned up a few times. The rearrangement links TRBV6-6 to TRBJ1-4; D possibly corresponds to TRBD1 (5 bases). With 6 bases removed from V and 4 bases from J, the gap between germline ends came to 18 bases. The CDR3 loop spans 16 amino acids. Germline V gene sequence: CDR1 MNHNY, CDR2 SVGAGI (reference sequence). The CDR3 loop is CASRPNWGQSNEKLFF. CDR3 bases: TGTGCCAGCAGACCAAATTGGGGCCAAAGTAATGAAAAACTGTTTTTT.

This chain links TRBV6-1 with TRBJ1-2; D is perhaps TRBD1 (6 bases). CDR3 size: 14 residues. Trimming removed 6 bases at V and 0 bases at J, with 11 bases between. CDR1 MNHNS and CDR2 SASEGT come from the germline V gene. Here the CDR3 reads CASRTGQPNYGYTF. CDR3 coding DNA: TGTGCCAGCAGGACGGGACAACCTAACTATGGCTACACCTTC.

The chain combines TRBV5-4 with TRBJ2-4; TRBD1 matches 8 bases. This CDR3 has 15 amino acids. V was clipped by 0 bases and J by 3 bases; unmatched bases: 2. Germline V gives CDR1 SGHNT, CDR2 YYREEE (reference sequence). DNA of the CDR3: TGTGCCAGCAGCTTGGCCGGGACAGGCAAAAACATTCAGTACTTC. This codes for CASSLAGTGKNIQYF. Full variable domain (remainder filled in from reference TRBV5-4 and TRBJ2-4): ETGVTQSPTHLIKTRGQQVTLRCSSQSGHNTVSWYQQALGQGPQFIFQYYREEENGRGNFPPRFSGLQFPNYSSELNVNALELDDSALYLCASSLAGTGKNIQYFGAGTRLSVL.

The rearrangement joins TRBV6-5 to TRBJ1-2, with D hard to call. Germline V lookup: CDR1 MNHEY, CDR2 SVGAGI. Trimming left V 7 bases short and J 4 bases short, with 13 bases between. This CDR3 is 13 amino acids long. DNA for the CDR3: TGTGCCAGCACACGCCGCGAGGGCTATGGCTACACCTTC. This gives the protein CASTRREGYGYTF.

The J gene is TRBJ1-2, the V gene TRBV5-6; no reliable D call. This CDR3 region has 14 residues. CDR1 is SGHDT and CDR2 is YYEEEE in the germline V gene. Trimming removed 6 bases at V and 3 bases at J, with 15 bases between. Written as DNA, the CDR3 is TGTGCCAGCATCCTGGTGGCAGTCGACTATGGCTACACCTTC. It yields the protein CASILVAVDYGYTF.

The chain carries TRBV4-3 and TRBJ2-7; D is uncertain. This CDR3 region has 19 residues. Per germline, CDR1 LGHNA and CDR2 YSLEER. V lost 0 bases and J lost 1, with 22 bases in between. In nucleotides, the CDR3 is TGCGCCAGCAGCCAAGATCACTTATCAGGCCTCCTTCAATCCTACGAGCAGTACTTC. Translating gives CASSQDHLSGLLQSYEQYF.

The gene calls are TRBV4-3 and TRBJ2-1; 10 positions match TRBD1. The trim removed 3 bases at V and 2 bases at J, leaving 7 bases unmatched. The CDR3 covers 17 residues. CDR1 LGHNA and CDR2 YSLEER come from the germline V gene. The CDR3 nucleotides read TGCGCCAGCAGCCAGGGACTCGGACAGGGGGCCTACAATGAGCAGTTCTTC. This translates into CASSQGLGQGAYNEQFF.

The chain links TRBV30 to TRBJ1-1; no reliable D call. This CDR3 region has 12 residues. From germline, CDR1 is GTSNPN and CDR2 SVGIG (reference sequence). V was shortened by 2 bases and J by 5 bases, with 9 bases between the two germline ends. The CDR3 region is CAWSRWTTEAFF. In DNA form, the CDR3 reads TGTGCCTGGAGTAGGTGGACTACTGAAGCTTTCTTT.

This chain joins TRBV6-6 and TRBJ1-2; tentatively, D is TRBD1 (5 bases). The CDR3 extends over 15 amino acids. V was pared by 5 bases and J by 4 bases, with 17 bases between. Germline CDR1 is MNHNY and CDR2 is SVGAGI (reference sequence). The CDR3 loop is CASSPPRTTRYGYTF. The DNA for the CDR3 is TGTGCCAGCAGTCCCCCTAGGACAACCCGCTATGGCTACACCTTC.

This chain joins TRBV7-9 and TRBJ1-2, with 7 bases aligning to TRBD1. Germline lookup yields CDR1 SEHNR and CDR2 FQNEAQ (reference sequence). The trim removed 5 bases at V and 6 bases at J, leaving 21 bases unmatched. The CDR3 runs to 18 residues. The CDR3 region has the DNA TGTGCCAGCAGCCCCCGTGGGACAGTTCGAGATGGTGGGGATGGCTACACCTTC. This sequence encodes CASSPRGTVRDGGDGYTF.

A note on this clone: Other DNA sequences within the sample encode an identical CDR3. In DNA, the CDR3 is TGTGCCAGCAGCTTGCAGGGACTGAATCAGCCCCAGCATTTT. This gives the protein CASSLQGLNQPQHF. This chain connects TRBV5-6 to TRBJ1-5, with a possible D match to TRBD1 (5 bases). With 1 base removed from V and 4 bases from J, the gap between germline ends came to 9 bases. This CDR3 spans 14 amino acids. The germline CDR1 and CDR2 sequences are SGHDT and YYEEEE.